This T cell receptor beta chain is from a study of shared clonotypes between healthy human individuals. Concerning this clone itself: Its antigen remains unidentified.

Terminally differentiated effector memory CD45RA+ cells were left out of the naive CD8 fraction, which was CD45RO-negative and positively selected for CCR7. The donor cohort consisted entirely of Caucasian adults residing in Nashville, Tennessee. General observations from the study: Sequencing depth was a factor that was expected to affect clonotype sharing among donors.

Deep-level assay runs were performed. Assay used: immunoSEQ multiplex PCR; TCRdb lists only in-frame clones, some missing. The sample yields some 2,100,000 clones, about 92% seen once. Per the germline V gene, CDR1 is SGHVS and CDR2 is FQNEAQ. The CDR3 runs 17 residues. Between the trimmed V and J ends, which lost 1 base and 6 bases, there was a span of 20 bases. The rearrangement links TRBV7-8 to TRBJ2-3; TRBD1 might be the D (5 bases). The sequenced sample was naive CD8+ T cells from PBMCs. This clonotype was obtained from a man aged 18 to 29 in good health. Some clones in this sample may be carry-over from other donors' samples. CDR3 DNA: TGTGCCAGCAGCTTAGATATCAGGGTACAGGTAAAGGATACGCAGTATTTT. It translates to CASSLDIRVQVKDTQYF.